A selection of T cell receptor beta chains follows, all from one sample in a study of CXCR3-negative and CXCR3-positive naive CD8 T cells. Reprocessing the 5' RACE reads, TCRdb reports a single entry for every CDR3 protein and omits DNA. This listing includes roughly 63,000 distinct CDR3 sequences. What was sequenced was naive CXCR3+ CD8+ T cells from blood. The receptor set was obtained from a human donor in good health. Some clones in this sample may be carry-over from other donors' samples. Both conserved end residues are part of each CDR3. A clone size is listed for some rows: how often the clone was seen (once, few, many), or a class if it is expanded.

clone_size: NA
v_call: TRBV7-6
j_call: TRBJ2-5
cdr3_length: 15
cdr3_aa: CASSLARGSRETQYF

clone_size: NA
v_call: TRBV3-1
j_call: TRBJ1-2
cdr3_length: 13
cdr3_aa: CASSPRRVEGYTF

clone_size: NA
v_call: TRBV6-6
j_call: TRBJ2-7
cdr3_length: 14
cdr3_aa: CASWGIRDSYEQYF

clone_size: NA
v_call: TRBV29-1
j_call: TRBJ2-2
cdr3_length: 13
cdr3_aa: CSVTSENTGELFF

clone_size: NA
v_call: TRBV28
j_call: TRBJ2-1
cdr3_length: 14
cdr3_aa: CASISKRAGNEQFF

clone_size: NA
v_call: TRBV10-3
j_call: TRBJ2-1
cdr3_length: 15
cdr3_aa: CAIRDQGMPYNEQFF

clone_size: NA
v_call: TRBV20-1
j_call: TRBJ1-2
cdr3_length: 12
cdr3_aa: CSAIPRAYGYTF

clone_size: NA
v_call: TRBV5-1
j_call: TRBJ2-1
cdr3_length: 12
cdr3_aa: CASSSSGGEQFF

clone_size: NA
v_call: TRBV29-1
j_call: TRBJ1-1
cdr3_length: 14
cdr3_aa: CSGRGTGESTEAFF

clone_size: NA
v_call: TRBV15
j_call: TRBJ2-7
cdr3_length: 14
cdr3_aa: CATSRDREIYEQYF

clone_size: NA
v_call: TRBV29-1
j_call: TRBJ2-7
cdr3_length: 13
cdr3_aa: CSVEAESSYEQYF

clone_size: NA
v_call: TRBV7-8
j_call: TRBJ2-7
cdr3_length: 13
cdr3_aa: CASSHTRPYEQYF

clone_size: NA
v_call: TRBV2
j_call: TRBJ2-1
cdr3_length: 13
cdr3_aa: CAISSETYNEQFF

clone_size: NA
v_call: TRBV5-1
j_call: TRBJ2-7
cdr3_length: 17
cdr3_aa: CASSLVWRGRPGDEQYF

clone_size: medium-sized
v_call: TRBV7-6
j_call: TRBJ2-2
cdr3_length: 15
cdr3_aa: CASSPRTGNTGELFF

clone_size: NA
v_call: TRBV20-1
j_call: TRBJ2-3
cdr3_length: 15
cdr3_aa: CSARDPGTPTDTQYF

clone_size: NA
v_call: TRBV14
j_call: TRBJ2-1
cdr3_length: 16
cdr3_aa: CASRREGRGLWDEQFF

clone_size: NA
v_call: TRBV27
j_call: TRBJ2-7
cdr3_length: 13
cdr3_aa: CASSWRGNYEQYF

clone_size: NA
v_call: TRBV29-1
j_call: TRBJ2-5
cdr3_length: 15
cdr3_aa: CSVEGLAGGQETQYF

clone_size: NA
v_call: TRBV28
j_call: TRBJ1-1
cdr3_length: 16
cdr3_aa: CASSLNRDTLNTEAFF

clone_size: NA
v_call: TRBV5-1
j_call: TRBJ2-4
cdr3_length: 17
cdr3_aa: CASSLVASGLAKNIQYF

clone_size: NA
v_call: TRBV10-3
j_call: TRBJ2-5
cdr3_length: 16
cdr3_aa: CAITLLSTANQETQYF